The TCR beta chain described here comes from a study of shared clonotypes between healthy human individuals. Whole-study context: Those who served as donors were a couple of women and a few men between the ages of 18 and 49. Study conclusions and caveats: Only blood samples were collected, and tissue repertoires likely differ. Sharing of clonotypes among donors was expected to vary with sequencing depth.

Germline loops: CDR1 SNHLY, CDR2 FYNNEI. Trimming took 5 bases from V and 0 from J; bases not matched to a gene: 2. This CDR3 contains 15 residues. A note on this clone: Its specificity is unknown.

Over several immunoSEQ plates, each subset's genomic DNA was distributed in even portions. Assay used: immunoSEQ multiplex PCR; TCRdb lists only in-frame clones, some missing. The data hold approximately 500,000 clones, with approximately 78% observed a single time. The sequence was collected from a woman between 35 and 50 years old in good health. Some clones in this sample may be carry-over from other donors' samples. Sequencing was performed on PBMCs. The V call is TRBV2, the J call TRBJ2-2; 8 nucleotides align to TRBD1. CDR3: CASSQQGANTGELFF. The CDR3 DNA reads TGTGCCAGCAGTCAACAGGGGGCGAACACCGGGGAGCTGTTTTTT.